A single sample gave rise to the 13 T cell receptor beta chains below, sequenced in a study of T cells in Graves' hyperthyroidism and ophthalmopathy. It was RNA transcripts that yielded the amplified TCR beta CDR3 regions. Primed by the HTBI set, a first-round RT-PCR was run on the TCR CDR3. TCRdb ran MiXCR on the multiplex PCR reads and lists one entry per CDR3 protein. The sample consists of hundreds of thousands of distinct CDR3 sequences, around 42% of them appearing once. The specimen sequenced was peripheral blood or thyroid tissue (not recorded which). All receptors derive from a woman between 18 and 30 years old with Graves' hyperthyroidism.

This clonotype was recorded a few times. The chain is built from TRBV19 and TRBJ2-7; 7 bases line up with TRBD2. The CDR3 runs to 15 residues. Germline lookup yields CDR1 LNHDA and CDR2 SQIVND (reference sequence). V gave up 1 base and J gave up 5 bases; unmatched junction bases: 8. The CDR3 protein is CASSIVGGSFNEQYF. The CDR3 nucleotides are TGTGCCAGTAGTATAGTTGGCGGGAGTTTCAACGAGCAGTACTTC. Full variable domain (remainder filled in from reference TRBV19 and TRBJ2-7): DGGITQSPKYLFRKEGQNVTLSCEQNLNHDAMYWYRQDPGQGLRLIYYSQIVNDFQKGDIAEGYSVSREKKESFPLTVTSAQKNPTAFYLCASSIVGGSFNEQYFGPGTRLTVT.

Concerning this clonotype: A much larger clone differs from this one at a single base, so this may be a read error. In nucleotides, the CDR3 is TGTGCCAGCAGTGGACCGGGGACAGATCACGAGCAGTACTTC. Protein product: CASSGPGTDHEQYF. This sequence joins TRBV12-3 or TRBV12-4 and TRBJ2-7; TRBD1 matches 7 bases. This CDR3 region has 14 residues. Trimming at V came to 5 bases and at J to 5 bases, leaving 9 bases not matched to a gene.

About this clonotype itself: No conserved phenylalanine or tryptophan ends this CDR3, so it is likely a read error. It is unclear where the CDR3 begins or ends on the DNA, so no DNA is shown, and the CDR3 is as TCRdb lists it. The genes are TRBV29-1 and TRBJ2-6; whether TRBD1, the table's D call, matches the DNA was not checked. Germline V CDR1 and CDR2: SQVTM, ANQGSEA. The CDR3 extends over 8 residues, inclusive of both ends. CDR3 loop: CSVPNRDT.

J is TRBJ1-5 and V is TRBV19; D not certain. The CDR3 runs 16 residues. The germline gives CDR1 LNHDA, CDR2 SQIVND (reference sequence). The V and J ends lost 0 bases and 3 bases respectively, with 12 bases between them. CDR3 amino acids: CASSIDLVTVNQPQHF. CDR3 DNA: TGTGCCAGTAGTATAGATCTTGTCACCGTCAATCAGCCCCAGCATTTT.

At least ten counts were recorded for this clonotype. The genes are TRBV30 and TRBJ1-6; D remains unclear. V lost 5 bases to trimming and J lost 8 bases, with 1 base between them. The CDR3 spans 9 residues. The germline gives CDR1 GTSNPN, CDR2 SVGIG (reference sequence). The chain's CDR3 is CAWHSPLHF. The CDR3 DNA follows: TGTGCCTGGCATTCACCCCTCCACTTT.

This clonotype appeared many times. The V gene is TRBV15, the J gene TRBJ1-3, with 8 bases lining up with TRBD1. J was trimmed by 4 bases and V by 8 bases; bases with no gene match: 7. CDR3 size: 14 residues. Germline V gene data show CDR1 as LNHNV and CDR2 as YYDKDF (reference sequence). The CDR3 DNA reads TGTGCCACCCAGGACAGGGCTGCCGGAAACACCATATATTTT. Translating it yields CATQDRAAGNTIYF.

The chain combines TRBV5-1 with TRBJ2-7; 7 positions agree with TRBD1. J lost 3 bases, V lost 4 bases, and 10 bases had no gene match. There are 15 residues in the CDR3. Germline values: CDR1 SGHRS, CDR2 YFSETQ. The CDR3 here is CASSPTGPRGYEQYF. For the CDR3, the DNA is TGCGCCAGCAGCCCGACAGGGCCAAGGGGCTACGAGCAGTACTTC.

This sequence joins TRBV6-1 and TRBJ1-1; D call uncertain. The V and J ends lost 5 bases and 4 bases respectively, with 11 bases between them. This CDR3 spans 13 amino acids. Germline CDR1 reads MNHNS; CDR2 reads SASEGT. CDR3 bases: TGTGCCAGCAGTTTCTCCCATTTCACTGAAGCTTTCTTT. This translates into CASSFSHFTEAFF.

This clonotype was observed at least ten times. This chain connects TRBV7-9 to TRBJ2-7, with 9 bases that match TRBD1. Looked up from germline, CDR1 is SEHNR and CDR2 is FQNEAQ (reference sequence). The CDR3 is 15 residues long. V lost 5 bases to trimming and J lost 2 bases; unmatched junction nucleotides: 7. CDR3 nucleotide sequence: TGTGCCAGCAGCCACGACAGGGGGGACCCCTACGAGCAGTACTTC. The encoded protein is CASSHDRGDPYEQYF.

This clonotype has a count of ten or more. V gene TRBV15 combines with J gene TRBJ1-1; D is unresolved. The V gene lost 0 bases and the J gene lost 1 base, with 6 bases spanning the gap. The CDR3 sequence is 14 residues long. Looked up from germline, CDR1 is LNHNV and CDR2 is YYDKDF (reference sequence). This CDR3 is CATSRDHRNTEAFF. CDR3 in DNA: TGTGCCACCAGCAGAGATCACAGGAACACTGAAGCTTTCTTT.

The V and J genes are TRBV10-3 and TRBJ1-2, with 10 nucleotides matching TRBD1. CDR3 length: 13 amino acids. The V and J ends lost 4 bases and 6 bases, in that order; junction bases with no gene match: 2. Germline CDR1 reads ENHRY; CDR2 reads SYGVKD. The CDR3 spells CAISGQGAHGYTF. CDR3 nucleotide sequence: TGTGCCATCAGTGGACAGGGGGCGCATGGCTACACCTTC.

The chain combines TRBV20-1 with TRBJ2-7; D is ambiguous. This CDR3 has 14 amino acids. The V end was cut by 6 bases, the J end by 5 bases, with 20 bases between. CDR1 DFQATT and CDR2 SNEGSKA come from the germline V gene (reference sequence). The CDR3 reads CSARTADDWNEQYF. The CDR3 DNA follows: TGCAGTGCACGGACGGCCGATGATTGGAACGAGCAGTACTTC.

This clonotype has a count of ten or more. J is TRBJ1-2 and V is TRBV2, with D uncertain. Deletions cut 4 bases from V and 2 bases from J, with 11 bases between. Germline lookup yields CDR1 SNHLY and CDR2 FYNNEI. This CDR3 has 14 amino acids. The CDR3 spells CASSVSLWNYGYTF. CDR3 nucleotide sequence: TGTGCCAGCAGTGTAAGCCTTTGGAACTATGGCTACACCTTC.